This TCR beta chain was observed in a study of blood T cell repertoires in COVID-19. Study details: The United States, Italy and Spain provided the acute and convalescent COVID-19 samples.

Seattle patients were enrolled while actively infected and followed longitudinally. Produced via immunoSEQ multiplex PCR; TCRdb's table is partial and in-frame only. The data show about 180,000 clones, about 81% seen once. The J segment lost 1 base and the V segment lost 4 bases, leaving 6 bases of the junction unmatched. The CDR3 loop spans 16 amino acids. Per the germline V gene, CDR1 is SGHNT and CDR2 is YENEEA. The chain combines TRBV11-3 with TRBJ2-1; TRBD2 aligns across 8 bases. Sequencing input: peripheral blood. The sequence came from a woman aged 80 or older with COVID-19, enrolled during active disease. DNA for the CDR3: TGTGCCAGCAGCTCCCCGCGGGGGGAATCCTACAATGAGCAGTTCTTC. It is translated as CASSSPRGESYNEQFF.